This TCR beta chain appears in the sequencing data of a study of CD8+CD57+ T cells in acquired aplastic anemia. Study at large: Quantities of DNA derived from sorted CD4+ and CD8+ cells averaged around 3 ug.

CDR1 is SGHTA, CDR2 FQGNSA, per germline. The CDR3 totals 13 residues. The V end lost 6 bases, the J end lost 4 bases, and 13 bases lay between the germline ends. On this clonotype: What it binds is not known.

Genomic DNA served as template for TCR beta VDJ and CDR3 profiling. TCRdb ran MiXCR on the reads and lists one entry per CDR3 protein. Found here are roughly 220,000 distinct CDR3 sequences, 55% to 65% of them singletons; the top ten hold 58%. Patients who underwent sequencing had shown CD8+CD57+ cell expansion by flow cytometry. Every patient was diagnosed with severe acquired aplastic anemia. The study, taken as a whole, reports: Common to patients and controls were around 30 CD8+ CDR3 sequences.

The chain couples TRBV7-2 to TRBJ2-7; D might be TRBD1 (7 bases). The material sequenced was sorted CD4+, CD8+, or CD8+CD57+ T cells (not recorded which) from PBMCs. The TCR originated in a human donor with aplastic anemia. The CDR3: CASRGGQKYEQYF. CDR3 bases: TGTGCCAGCAGGGGGGGACAGAAGTACGAGCAGTACTTC.